This paragraph covers one T cell receptor (beta chain) sequence. Single viable CD3+CD4+CD8-CD45RO+ cells were sorted as the memory CD4+ T cells. The data derive from a study of memory CD4+ T cells and cytomegalovirus serostatus. Repertoires were generated with immunoSEQ multiplex PCR, while TCRdb's copy carries only in-frame clones and drops some. The sample has 35,000 to 50,000 clones, about three quarters seen once. The CDR3 has 14 amino acids. J lost 7 bases, V lost 4 bases, and 5 bases had no gene match. Per the germline V gene, CDR1 is SGHRS and CDR2 is YFSETQ. The J gene is TRBJ2-4, the V gene TRBV5-1; 10 positions agree with TRBD1. The sequencing sample was made of memory CD4+ T cells from blood. The TCR sequence derives from an adult in good health and CMV-seronegative. Here the CDR3 DNA reads TGCGCCAGCAGCCCGGGGACAGGGGAGAACATTCAGTACTTC. Its protein product is CASSPGTGENIQYF.